These 24 T cell receptor beta chains came from one sample sequenced in a study of CD8 T cells in Susac syndrome. With random hexamers, reverse transcription was performed on about 0.45 to 1 ug of RNA. TCRdb re-called the immunoSEQ multiplex PCR reads with MiXCR, one entry per CDR3 protein. The sample has about 300,000 distinct CDR3 sequences; 85% are singletons. The specimen was CD8+ T cells from PBMCs. The receptors derive from a human donor with multiple sclerosis.

This clonotype has only a few counts. CDR3 coding DNA: TGTGCCAGTAGTATGGACAGTTCCTACGAGCAGTACTTC. Amino acids: CASSMDSSYEQYF. V gene TRBV19 combines with J gene TRBJ2-7; tentative D call: TRBD1 (6 bases). Germline CDR1 reads LNHDA; CDR2 reads SQIVND (reference sequence). V lost 3 bases, J lost 1 base, and 7 bases lay in between. There are 13 residues in the CDR3.

A word on this clonotype: The junction and the germline gene differ at one end; a read error may be behind it. The chain joins TRBV5-5 to TRBJ2-6, with 7 bases lining up with TRBD1. The CDR3 is 13 residues long. Per the germline V gene, CDR1 is SGHKS and CDR2 is YYEKEE (reference sequence). In DNA, the CDR3 is TGTGCCAGCAGCTCCACAGGGGACAACGTCCTGACTTTC. It codes for CASSSTGDNVLTF.

The CDR3 loop is CASSIRTGDLYGYTF. As DNA, the CDR3 is TGTGCCAGTAGTATACGTACAGGAGACTTATATGGCTACACCTTC. The V call is TRBV19, the J call TRBJ1-2; the D gene is possibly TRBD1 (5 bases). CDR1 is LNHDA, CDR2 SQIVND, per germline (reference sequence). V was cut by 2 bases and J by 5 bases, with 15 bases left in between. The CDR3 consists of 15 residues. Full variable domain (missing parts from reference TRBV19 and TRBJ1-2): DGGITQSPKYLFRKEGQNVTLSCEQNLNHDAMYWYRQDPGQGLRLIYYSQIVNDFQKGDIAEGYSVSREKKESFPLTVTSAQKNPTAFYLCASSIRTGDLYGYTFGSGTRLTVV.

The CDR3 sequence is CAISELAYEQYF. Here the CDR3 DNA reads TGTGCCATCAGTGAGCTCGCCTACGAGCAGTACTTC. The rearrangement uses TRBV10-3 and TRBJ2-7; D is undetermined. V lost 2 bases to trimming and J lost 2 bases, with 4 bases between them. Per germline, CDR1 ENHRY and CDR2 SYGVKD. This CDR3 region has 12 residues.

The rearrangement links TRBV9 to TRBJ2-7; 9 nucleotides align to TRBD1. The CDR3 contains 14 residues. Germline V gene lookup returns CDR1 SGDLS and CDR2 YYNGEE. Trimming at V came to 3 bases and at J to 2 bases, leaving 3 bases not matched to a gene. CDR3 in DNA: TGTGCCAGCAGCGCCGGACAGGGGACCTACGAGCAGTACTTC. It specifies CASSAGQGTYEQYF.

This chain connects TRBV4-1 to TRBJ2-5; 12 bases agree with TRBD2. The CDR3 is made up of 18 amino acids. Trimming cost V 4 bases and J 0 bases; bases outside gene matches: 9. CDR1 is MGHRA and CDR2 is YSYEKL in the germline V gene. CDR3 DNA sequence: TGCGCCAGCAGCCTGCGGACTAGCGGGATACCGTACCAAGAGACCCAGTACTTC. Amino acids: CASSLRTSGIPYQETQYF.

This clonotype occurred a few times. The rearrangement uses TRBV6-5 and TRBJ1-1; D not resolved. This CDR3 spans 15 amino acids. CDR1 is MNHEY and CDR2 is SVGAGI in the germline V gene. V was shortened by 4 bases and J by 0 bases, with 12 bases between the two germline ends. CDR3 in DNA: TGTGCCAGCAGTTCGACACAGAGTATGAACACTGAAGCTTTCTTT. This codes for CASSSTQSMNTEAFF.

The chain combines TRBV6-2 or TRBV6-3 with TRBJ2-7; 13 bases fit TRBD2. There are 16 residues in the CDR3. The trim removed 8 bases at V and 2 bases at J, leaving 9 bases unmatched. Germline values: CDR1 MNHEY, CDR2 SVGEGT. The CDR3 region has the DNA TGTGCCAGCGGCCAACTAGCGGGAGGGCCTACCTACGAGCAGTACTTC. Its translation is CASGQLAGGPTYEQYF.

This chain connects TRBV28 to TRBJ2-2; TRBD2 aligns across 8 bases. In germline, CDR1 is MDHEN, CDR2 SYDVKM. Germline trimming cut 4 bases from V and 5 bases from J; bases unmatched to any gene: 6. This CDR3 is built from 15 residues. CDR3 sequence reads: CASSSGLDLTGELFF. The CDR3 DNA reads as TGTGCCAGCAGTTCGGGACTAGACCTGACCGGGGAGCTGTTTTTT.

The rearrangement joins TRBV2 to TRBJ1-2; D gene uncertain. In germline, CDR1 is SNHLY, CDR2 FYNNEI. The CDR3 sequence is 12 residues long. V shed 4 bases and J shed 3 bases, with 6 bases lying between them. The CDR3 sequence: CASSAADYGYTF. The CDR3 nucleotides read TGTGCCAGCAGTGCAGCAGACTATGGCTACACCTTC.

In nucleotides, the CDR3 is TGTGCCAGCAGCTTAGTTGCAGGTGGGGACATTCAGTACTTC. Translating it yields CASSLVAGGDIQYF. This chain joins TRBV11-1 and TRBJ2-4; D is unclear. Trimming left V 1 base short and J 8 bases short, with 12 bases between. The CDR3 runs to 14 residues. Germline V CDR1 and CDR2: SGHAT, FQDESV (reference sequence).

The chain employs TRBV28 and TRBJ1-2, with 9 bases lining up with TRBD1. The CDR3 has 14 residues. The trim removed 5 bases at V and 4 bases at J, leaving 5 bases unmatched. Germline CDR1 MDHEN, CDR2 SYDVKM. The chain's CDR3 is CASSRTGAGYGYTF. CDR3 nucleotide sequence: TGTGCCAGCAGTAGGACAGGGGCGGGCTATGGCTACACCTTC.

The genes are TRBV20-1 and TRBJ2-3; D uncertain. Trimming took off 1 base at V and 4 bases at J, with 9 bases between the two ends. Germline CDR1 DFQATT, CDR2 SNEGSKA (reference sequence). The CDR3 runs to 13 residues. The CDR3 bases are TGCAGTGCTAGAGGTTATCCCCCAGATACGCAGTATTTT. Protein: CSARGYPPDTQYF.

This clonotype was found once. The V gene is TRBV12-5, the J gene TRBJ2-2, with no clear D. CDR1 and CDR2 from the germline V gene are LGHNT and FRNRAP. V lost 3 bases to trimming and J lost 6 bases, with 5 bases between them. The CDR3 consists of 12 residues. CDR3 DNA: TGTGCTAGTGGTTTCGCCCCCGGGGAGCTGTTTTTT. This encodes CASGFAPGELFF.

The V call is TRBV7-6, the J call TRBJ2-1; 10 bases match TRBD2. V lost 7 bases and J lost 0; bases outside the gene matches: 9. Per germline, CDR1 SGHVS and CDR2 FNYEAQ. This CDR3 has 17 amino acids. The DNA for the CDR3 is TGTGCCAGCACGGAAAGGATAGCGGGAGGCTCCTACAATGAGCAGTTCTTC. It codes for CASTERIAGGSYNEQFF.

In this sample, this clonotype turned up a few times. The chain combines TRBV6-1 with TRBJ1-2, with D possibly TRBD1 on 5 matching bases. Per germline, CDR1 MNHNS and CDR2 SASEGT. This CDR3 region has 15 residues. Trimming cost V 5 bases and J 5 bases, with 18 bases left between them. CDR3 sequence reads: CASSYVQGTIYGYTF. CDR3 nucleotide sequence: TGTGCCAGCAGTTACGTCCAGGGTACCATTTATGGCTACACCTTC.

The rearrangement joins TRBV7-2 to TRBJ2-7, with a tentative D call TRBD2 (6 bases). Per germline, CDR1 SGHTA and CDR2 FQGNSA. The CDR3 runs 15 residues. The germline V and J ends were trimmed by 1 base and 5 bases, with 15 bases remaining between them. As DNA, the CDR3 is TGTGCCAGCAGCTTAGGGACCTTGAGGGAGGACGAGCAGTACTTC. Residues: CASSLGTLREDEQYF.

The gene calls are TRBV27 and TRBJ1-5; D gene unclear. V shed 1 base and J shed 3 bases, with 10 bases lying between them. The CDR3 runs to 15 residues. Germline values: CDR1 MNHEY, CDR2 SMNVEV (reference sequence). The CDR3 region is CASSLWYGNNQPQHF. CDR3 coding DNA: TGTGCCAGCAGTTTATGGTATGGGAACAATCAGCCCCAGCATTTT.

V gene TRBV9 combines with J gene TRBJ2-1; the D gene is possibly TRBD1 (6 bases). Germline-derived CDR1 and CDR2 are SGDLS and YYNGEE. Deletions cut 0 bases from V and 5 bases from J, with 6 bases between. CDR3 length equals 13 residues. Here the CDR3 DNA reads TGTGCCAGCAGCGTAGACAGGGACAATGAGCAGTTCTTC. Encoded protein: CASSVDRDNEQFF.

This chain joins TRBV4-3 and TRBJ2-3; TRBD2 matches at 10 bases. Germline loops: CDR1 LGHNA, CDR2 YSLEER. CDR3 length equals 19 residues. Germline trimming cut 1 base from V and 4 bases from J; bases unmatched to any gene: 14. The CDR3 bases are TGCGCCAGCAGCCAAGCACCCGGGGGTCTAGCGGGAGAGGCAGATACGCAGTATTTT. It encodes CASSQAPGGLAGEADTQYF.

This chain connects TRBV7-9 to TRBJ1-2; 12 bases are shared with TRBD1. With V trimmed by 5 bases and J by 4 bases, 8 bases remained unmatched. Germline loops: CDR1 SEHNR, CDR2 FQNEAQ (reference sequence). The CDR3 covers 16 residues. CDR3: CASSTGTGGSSYGYTF. CDR3 bases: TGTGCCAGCAGCACCGGGACAGGGGGCAGTAGCTATGGCTACACCTTC.

This clonotype was detected once. V usage is TRBV3-1 and J usage is TRBJ2-2; 13 bases are a match to TRBD2. The CDR3 runs to 17 residues. V gave up 4 bases and J gave up 1 base; unmatched junction bases: 3. CDR1 is LGHDT, CDR2 YNNKEL, per germline (reference sequence). The CDR3 is CASSPGTSGMNTGELFF. CDR3 sequence (DNA): TGTGCCAGCAGCCCCGGGACTAGCGGGATGAACACCGGGGAGCTGTTTTTT.

The chain couples TRBV4-3 to TRBJ2-7, with 9 bases identical to TRBD2. Germline V lookup: CDR1 LGHNA, CDR2 YSLEER. Trimming at V came to 3 bases and at J to 5 bases, leaving 8 bases not matched to a gene. This CDR3 region has 15 residues. The CDR3 is CASSHPPAGGDEQYF. In DNA, the CDR3 is TGCGCCAGCAGCCATCCTCCAGCGGGAGGTGACGAGCAGTACTTC.

The chain links TRBV18 to TRBJ1-2; TRBD1 matches at 9 bases. CDR1 and CDR2 (germline): KGHSH, LQKENI. The CDR3 is 14 residues long. Trimming removed 3 bases from V and 5 bases from J; junction bases left unmatched: 4. The CDR3 loop is CASSPDRGGYGYTF. CDR3 DNA: TGTGCCAGCTCACCGGACAGGGGCGGGTATGGCTACACCTTC.